Sequencing of this TCR beta chain was carried out in a study of blood T cell repertoires in COVID-19. Study summary: Spain, Italy and the United States supplied samples that represented acute and convalescent COVID-19.

Across under 25 US areas, participants ranged in age from 18 to 89 years. Participants had their cohort set by participant-reported clinical history. There are a few counts of this clone. Trimming took 0 bases from V and 0 from J, leaving 8 bases between them. Germline CDR1 and CDR2: MNHNS and SASEGT. This CDR3 is 15 amino acids long. Source study methods: Estimates of nucleated cell counts were drawn from the amplification of reference gene primers. The table came from immunoSEQ multiplex PCR; TCRdb's copy has only in-frame clones and leaves some out. That table supplies the V and J calls and clone size; D and trimming were determined from the DNA. In the table there are fewer than 350,000 clones, around 85% of which are singletons.

This clonotype was sampled from a woman aged 45-59 years who had recovered from COVID-19. The chain is built from TRBV6-1 and TRBJ2-5, with D perhaps TRBD2 (5 bases). Sample: PBMCs or T cells enriched from blood (not recorded which). Here the CDR3 reads CASSEAIGDQETQYF. The CDR3 DNA follows: TGTGCCAGCAGTGAAGCGATCGGGGACCAAGAGACCCAGTACTTC.